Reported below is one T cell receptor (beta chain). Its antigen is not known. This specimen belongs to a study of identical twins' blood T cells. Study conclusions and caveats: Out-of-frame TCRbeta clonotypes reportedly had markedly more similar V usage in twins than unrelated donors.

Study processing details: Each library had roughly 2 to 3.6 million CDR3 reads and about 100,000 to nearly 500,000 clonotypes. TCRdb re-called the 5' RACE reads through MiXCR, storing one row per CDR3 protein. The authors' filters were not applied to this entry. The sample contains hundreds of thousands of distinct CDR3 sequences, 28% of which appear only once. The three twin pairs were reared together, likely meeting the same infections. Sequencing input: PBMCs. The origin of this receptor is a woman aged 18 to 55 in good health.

CDR3 nucleotides: TGTGCCAGCAGTTATTCGACTAGAGGCACCGGGGAGCTGTTTTTT. This sequence encodes CASSYSTRGTGELFF. The J gene is TRBJ2-2, the V gene TRBV6-5, with D tentatively TRBD2 (6 bases). Deletions cut 3 bases from V and 4 bases from J, with 12 bases between. The CDR3 covers 15 residues. Germline assignment: CDR1 MNHEY and CDR2 SVGAGI.